Listed below are T cell receptor beta chains from one sample, sequenced in a study of T cell repertoires in ileal Crohn's disease. Produced via immunoSEQ multiplex PCR; TCRdb's table is partial and in-frame only. The table includes 2,600 or so clones, around 79% detected once. Sequenced input: ileal tissue. Receptors originate from an adult with Crohn's disease. CDR3s leave out the opening cysteine and the closing phenylalanine or tryptophan.

TRBV7-9	ASSGWTRSYEQY
TRBV5-5	ASNVQGRWEAF
TRBV13	ATTGQGDETQY
TRBV9	ASNRGGFSEQY
TRBV11-3	ASSYRGPNTEAF
TRBV20-1	SAPRQGKT
TRBV19	ASSIEGAGGETQY
TRBV27	ASSLGTNQPQH
TRBV10-1	ASSVGGQTDTQY
TRBV6-1	ASSGGGKGNEKLF
TRBV15	ATSRDPGPRGDTQY
TRBV7-2	ASSLLLMGQGRDEQY
TRBV7-2	ASSLGQVGSGQETQY
TRBV11-3	ASSLRSGSGSTETQY
TRBV6-1	ASRGAGEKLF
TRBV7-3	ASSLSGGPLEAF
TRBV27	ASTPYGEGPDTQY
TRBV18	ASSSSNTEAF
TRBV7-6	ASSFGGEQY
TRBV7-4	AGVKLAEFYNEQF
TRBV28	ASSWTPYSNQPQH
TRBV27	ASSLRQGGYNEQF
TRBV10-3	AITPGESGYT
TRBV4-3	ASSQDMGSDTEAF
TRBV19	ASSKGGVQETQY
TRBV7-9	ASSSITGRVGYT
TRBV4-2	ASSQSDSSGANVLT
TRBV9	ASSPRTGGTGNTIY